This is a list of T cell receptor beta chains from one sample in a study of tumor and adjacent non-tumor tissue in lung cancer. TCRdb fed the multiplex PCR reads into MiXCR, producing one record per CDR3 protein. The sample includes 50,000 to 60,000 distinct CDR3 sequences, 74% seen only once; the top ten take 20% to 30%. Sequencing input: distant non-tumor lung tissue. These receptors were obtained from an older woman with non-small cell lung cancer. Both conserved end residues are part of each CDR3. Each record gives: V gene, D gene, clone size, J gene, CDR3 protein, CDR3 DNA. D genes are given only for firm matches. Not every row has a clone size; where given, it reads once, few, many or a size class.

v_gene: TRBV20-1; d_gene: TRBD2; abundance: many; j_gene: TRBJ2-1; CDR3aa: CSARDMSGRSSYNEQFF; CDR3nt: TGCAGTGCTAGAGATATGAGCGGGAGGAGCTCCTACAATGAGCAGTTCTTC
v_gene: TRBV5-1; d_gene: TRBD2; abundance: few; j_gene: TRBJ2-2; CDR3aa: CASSPKTSLRTGEPFF; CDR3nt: TGCGCCAGCAGCCCCAAGACTAGCCTAAGAACCGGGGAGCCGTTTTTT
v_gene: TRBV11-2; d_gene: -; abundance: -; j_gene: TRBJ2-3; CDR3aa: CPSSLNADTQYF; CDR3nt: TGTCCGAGCAGCTTAAATGCAGATACGCAGTATTTT
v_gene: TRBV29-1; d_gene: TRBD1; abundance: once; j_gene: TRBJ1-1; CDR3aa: CSVDPDGTEFEAFF; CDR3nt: TGCAGCGTTGATCCCGATGGGACAGAGTTTGAAGCTTTCTTC
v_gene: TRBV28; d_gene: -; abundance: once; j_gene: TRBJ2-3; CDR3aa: CATKGVWPETQYF; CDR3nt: TGTGCCACCAAAGGTGTCTGGCCAGAAACGCAGTATTTT
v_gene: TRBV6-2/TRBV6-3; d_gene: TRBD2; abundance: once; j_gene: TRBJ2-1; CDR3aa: CPSSISGRIVSYNDQFF; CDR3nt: TGTCCCAGCAGTATTAGCGGGAGAATTGTATCCTACAATGATCAGTTCTTC
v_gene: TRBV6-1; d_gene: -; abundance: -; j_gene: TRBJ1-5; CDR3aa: CASSEGKTAGSNQPQHF; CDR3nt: TGTGCCAGCAGTGAGGGTAAGACGGCGGGGAGCAATCAGCCCCAGCATTTT
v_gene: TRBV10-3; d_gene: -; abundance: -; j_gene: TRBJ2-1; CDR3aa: CAISETPRVNDQFF; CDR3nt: TGTGCCATCAGTGAGACGCCAAGGGTCAATGATCAGTTCTTC
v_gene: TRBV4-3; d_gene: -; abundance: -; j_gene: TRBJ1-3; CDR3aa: CASNPGISTGDTIYF; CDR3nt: TGTGCCAGCAACCCGGGGATCAGTACCGGTGATACCATATATTTT
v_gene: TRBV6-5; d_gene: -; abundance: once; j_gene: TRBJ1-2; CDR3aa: CVSNRTTQGDGYTF; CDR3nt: TGTGTCAGCAACCGAACAACCCAGGGAGATGGCTACACCTTC
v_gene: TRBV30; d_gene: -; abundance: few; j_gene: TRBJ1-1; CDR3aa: CAWSVHGGRNTEAFF; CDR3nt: TGTGCCTGGAGTGTACATGGGGGCAGGAACACTGAAGCTTTCTTT
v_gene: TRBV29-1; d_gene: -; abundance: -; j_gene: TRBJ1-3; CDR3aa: CSIEPTGNTINF; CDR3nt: TGCAGCATTGAACCCACTGGAAACACCATAAATTTT